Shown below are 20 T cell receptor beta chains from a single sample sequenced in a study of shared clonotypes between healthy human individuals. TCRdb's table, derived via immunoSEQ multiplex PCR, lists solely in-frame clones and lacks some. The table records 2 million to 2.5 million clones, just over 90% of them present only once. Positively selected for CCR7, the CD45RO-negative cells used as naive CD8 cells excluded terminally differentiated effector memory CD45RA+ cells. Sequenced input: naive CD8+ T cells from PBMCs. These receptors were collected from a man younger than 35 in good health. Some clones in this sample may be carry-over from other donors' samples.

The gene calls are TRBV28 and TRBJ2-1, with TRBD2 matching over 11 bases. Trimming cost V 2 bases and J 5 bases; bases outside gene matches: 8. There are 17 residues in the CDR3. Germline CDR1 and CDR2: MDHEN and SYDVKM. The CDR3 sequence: CASSLVILAGGNNEQFF. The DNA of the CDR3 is TGTGCCAGCAGTTTAGTTATTCTAGCGGGAGGTAACAATGAGCAGTTCTTC.

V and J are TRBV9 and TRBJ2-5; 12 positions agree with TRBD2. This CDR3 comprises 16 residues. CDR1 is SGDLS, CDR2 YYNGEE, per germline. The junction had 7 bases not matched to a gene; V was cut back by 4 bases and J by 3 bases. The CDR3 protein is CASSPGRTSGKETQYF. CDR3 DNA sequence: TGTGCCAGCAGCCCCGGCAGGACTAGCGGGAAAGAGACCCAGTACTTC.

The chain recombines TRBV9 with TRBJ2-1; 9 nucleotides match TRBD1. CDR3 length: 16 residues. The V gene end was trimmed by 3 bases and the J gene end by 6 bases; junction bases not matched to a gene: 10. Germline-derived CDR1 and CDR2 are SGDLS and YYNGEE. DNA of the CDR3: TGTGCCAGCAGCGCCCAAGGACAGGGGAGTGGCAATGAGCAGTTCTTC. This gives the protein CASSAQGQGSGNEQFF.

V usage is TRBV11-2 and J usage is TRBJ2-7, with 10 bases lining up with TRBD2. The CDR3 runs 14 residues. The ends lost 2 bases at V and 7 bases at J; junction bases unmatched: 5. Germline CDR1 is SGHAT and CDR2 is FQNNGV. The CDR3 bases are TGTGCCAGCAGCTTACCTAGCGGGGGATTTGAGCAGTACTTC. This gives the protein CASSLPSGGFEQYF. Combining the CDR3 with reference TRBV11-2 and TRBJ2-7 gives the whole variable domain EAGVAQSPRYKIIEKRQSVAFWCNPISGHATLYWYQQILGQGPKLLIQFQNNGVVDDSQLPKDRFSAERLKGVDSTLKIQPAKLEDSAVYLCASSLPSGGFEQYFGPGTRLTVT.

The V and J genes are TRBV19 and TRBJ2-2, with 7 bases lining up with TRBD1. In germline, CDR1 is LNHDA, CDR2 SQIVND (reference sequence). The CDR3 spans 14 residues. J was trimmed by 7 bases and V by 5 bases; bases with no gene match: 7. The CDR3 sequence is CASSLGTVGGELFF. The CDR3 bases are TGTGCCAGTAGTCTGGGGACAGTGGGCGGGGAGCTGTTTTTT. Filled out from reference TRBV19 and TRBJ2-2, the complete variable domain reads DGGITQSPKYLFRKEGQNVTLSCEQNLNHDAMYWYRQDPGQGLRLIYYSQIVNDFQKGDIAEGYSVSREKKESFPLTVTSAQKNPTAFYLCASSLGTVGGELFFGEGSRLTVL.

The CDR3 loop is CASSYSGGEYFYEQYF. The CDR3 nucleotides are TGTGCCAGCAGTTACTCCGGCGGTGAATACTTCTACGAGCAGTACTTC. The V gene is TRBV6-5, the J gene TRBJ2-7; D not certain. Germline CDR1 MNHEY, CDR2 SVGAGI. V shed 0 bases and J shed 3 bases, with 15 bases lying between them. The length of the CDR3 is 16 residues.

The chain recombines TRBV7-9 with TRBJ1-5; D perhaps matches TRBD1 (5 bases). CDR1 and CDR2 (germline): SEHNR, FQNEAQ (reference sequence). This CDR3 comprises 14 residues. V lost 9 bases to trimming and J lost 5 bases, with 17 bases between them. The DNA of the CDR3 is TGTGCCAGTGCAACGGGGGGATCGCATCAGCCCCAGCATTTT. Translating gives CASATGGSHQPQHF. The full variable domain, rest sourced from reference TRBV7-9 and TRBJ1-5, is DTGVSQNPRHKITKRGQNVTFRCDPISEHNRLYWYRQTLGQGPEFLTYFQNEAQLEKSRLLSDRFSAERPKGSFSTLEIQRTEQGDSAMYLCASATGGSHQPQHFGDGTRLSIL.

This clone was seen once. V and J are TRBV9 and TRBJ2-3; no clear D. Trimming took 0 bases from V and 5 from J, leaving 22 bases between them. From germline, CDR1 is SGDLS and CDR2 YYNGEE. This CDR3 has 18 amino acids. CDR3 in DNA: TGTGCCAGCAGCGTAGCTCCGATACAAGTTGGCTACCGAGATACGCAGTATTTT. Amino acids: CASSVAPIQVGYRDTQYF. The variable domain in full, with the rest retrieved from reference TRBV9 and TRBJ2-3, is DSGVTQTPKHLITATGQRVTLRCSPRSGDLSVYWYQQSLDQGLQFLIQYYNGEERAKGNILERFSAQQFPDLHSELNLSSLELGDSALYFCASSVAPIQVGYRDTQYFGPGTRLTVL.

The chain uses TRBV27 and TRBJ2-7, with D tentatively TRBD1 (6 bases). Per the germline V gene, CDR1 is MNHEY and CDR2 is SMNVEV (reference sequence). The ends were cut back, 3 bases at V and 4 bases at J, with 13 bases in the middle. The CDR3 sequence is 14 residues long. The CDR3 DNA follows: TGTGCCAGCAGTTTCGCCGGGACACCTTACGAGCAGTACTTC. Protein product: CASSFAGTPYEQYF.

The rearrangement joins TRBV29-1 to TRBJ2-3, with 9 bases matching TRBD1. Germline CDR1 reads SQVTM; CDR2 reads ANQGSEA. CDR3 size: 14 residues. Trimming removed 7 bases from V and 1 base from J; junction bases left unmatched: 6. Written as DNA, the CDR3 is TGCAGCGATGGCCGGGACAGGGGCACAGATACGCAGTATTTT. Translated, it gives CSDGRDRGTDTQYF.

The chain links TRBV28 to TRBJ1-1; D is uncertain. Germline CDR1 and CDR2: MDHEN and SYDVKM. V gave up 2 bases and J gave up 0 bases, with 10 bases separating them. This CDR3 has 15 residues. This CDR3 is CASSLRNGLNTEAFF. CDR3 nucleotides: TGTGCCAGCAGTTTACGTAACGGATTGAACACTGAAGCTTTCTTT. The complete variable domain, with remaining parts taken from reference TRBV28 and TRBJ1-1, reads DVKVTQSSRYLVKRTGEKVFLECVQDMDHENMFWYRQDPGLGLRLIYFSYDVKMKEKGDIPEGYSVSREKKERFSLILESASTNQTSMYLCASSLRNGLNTEAFFGQGTRLTVV.

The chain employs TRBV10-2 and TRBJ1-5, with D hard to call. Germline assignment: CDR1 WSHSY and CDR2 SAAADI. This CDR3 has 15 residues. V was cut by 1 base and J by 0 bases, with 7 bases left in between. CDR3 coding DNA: TGCGCCAGCAGTGAGTACCGTTATAGCAATCAGCCCCAGCATTTT. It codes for CASSEYRYSNQPQHF.

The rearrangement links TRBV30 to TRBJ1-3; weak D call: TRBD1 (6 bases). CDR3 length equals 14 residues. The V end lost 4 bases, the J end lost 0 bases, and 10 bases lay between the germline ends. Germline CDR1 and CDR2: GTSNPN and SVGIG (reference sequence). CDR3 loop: CAWTGTFSGNTIYF. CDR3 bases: TGTGCCTGGACCGGGACATTCTCTGGAAACACCATATATTTT.

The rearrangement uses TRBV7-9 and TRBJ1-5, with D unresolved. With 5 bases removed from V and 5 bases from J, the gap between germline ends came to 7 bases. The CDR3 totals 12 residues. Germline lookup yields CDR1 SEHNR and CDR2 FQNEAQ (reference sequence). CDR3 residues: CASSGLDQPQHF. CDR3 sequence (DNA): TGTGCCAGCAGCGGGCTCGATCAGCCCCAGCATTTT.

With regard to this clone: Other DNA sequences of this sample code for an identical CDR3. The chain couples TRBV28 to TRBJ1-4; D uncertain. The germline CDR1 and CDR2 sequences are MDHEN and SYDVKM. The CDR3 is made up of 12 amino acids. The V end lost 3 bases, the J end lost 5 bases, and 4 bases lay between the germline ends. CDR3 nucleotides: TGTGCCAGCAGTTTCGCCAATGAAAAACTGTTTTTT. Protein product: CASSFANEKLFF.

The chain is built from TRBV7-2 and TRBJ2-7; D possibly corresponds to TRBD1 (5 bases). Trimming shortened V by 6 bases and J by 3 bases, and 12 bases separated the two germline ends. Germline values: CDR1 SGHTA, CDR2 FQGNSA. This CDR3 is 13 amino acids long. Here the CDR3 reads CASRGQGYYEQYF. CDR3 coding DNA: TGTGCCAGCAGGGGTCAGGGTTACTACGAGCAGTACTTC.

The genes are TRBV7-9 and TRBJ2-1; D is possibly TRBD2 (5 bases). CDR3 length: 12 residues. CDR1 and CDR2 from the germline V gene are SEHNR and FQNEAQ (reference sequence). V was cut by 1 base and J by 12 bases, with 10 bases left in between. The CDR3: CASSLGAGGQFF. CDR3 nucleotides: TGTGCCAGCAGCTTAGGGGCAGGAGGGCAGTTCTTC.

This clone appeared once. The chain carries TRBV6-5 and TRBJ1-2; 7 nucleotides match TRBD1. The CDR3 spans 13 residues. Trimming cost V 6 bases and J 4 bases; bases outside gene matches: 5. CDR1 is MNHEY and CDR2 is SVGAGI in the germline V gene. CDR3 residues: CASSPRGAYGYTF. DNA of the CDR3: TGTGCCAGCAGCCCCAGGGGGGCCTATGGCTACACCTTC.

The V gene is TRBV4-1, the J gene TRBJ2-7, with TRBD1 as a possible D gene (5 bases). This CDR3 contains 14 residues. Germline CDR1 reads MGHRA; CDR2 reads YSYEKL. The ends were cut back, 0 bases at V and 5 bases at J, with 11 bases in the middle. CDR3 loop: CASSQDLTGNEQYF. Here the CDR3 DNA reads TGCGCCAGCAGCCAAGACCTCACAGGCAACGAGCAGTACTTC.

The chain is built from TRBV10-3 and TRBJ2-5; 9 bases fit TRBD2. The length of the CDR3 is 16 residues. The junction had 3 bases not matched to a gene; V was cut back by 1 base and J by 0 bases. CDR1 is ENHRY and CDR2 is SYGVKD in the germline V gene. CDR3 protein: CAISEWASGDQETQYF. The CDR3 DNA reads TGTGCCATCAGTGAGTGGGCTAGCGGGGACCAAGAGACCCAGTACTTC.